The subject of this entry is one TCR beta chain. Its target is unknown. Regarding time point: week 35, safety follow-up. A single vaccine dose contained 300 ug of mutant IDH1 20-mer peptide, and topical imiquimod was used with it. Administration of eight vaccinations to patients took place in weeks 1, 3, 5, 7, 11, 15, 19, 23. The data derive from a study of a mutant IDH1 vaccine in newly diagnosed glioma. Study details: Vaccination began 4-6 weeks post radiotherapy alone, or with temozolomide cycles. Most patients had received both radiotherapy and temozolomide, the prior options being radiotherapy, temozolomide, or both.

Some clones are missing from TCRdb's copy, which holds only in-frame ones; the method was immunoSEQ multiplex PCR. The data hold tens of thousands of clones, with under 85% observed a single time. Specimen: PBMCs, collected from a glioma patient whose treatment included an IDH1 peptide vaccine. The receptor was isolated from a man in his fifties or sixties with glioma.

The CDR3 spells CAWSVLGGQLNTEAFF. CDR3 coding DNA: TGTGCCTGGAGTGTACTGGGTGGACAGTTGAACACTGAAGCTTTCTTT. The chain links TRBV30 to TRBJ1-1; D possibly corresponds to TRBD1 (6 bases). Trimming took 0 bases from V and 0 from J, leaving 14 bases between them. From germline, CDR1 is GTSNPN and CDR2 SVGIG (reference sequence). This CDR3 spans 16 amino acids.